This entry describes one T cell receptor (beta chain). Its antigen is as yet unknown. Germline CDR1 and CDR2: SEHNR and FQNEAQ (reference sequence). The CDR3 has 11 amino acids. With 5 bases removed from V and 5 bases from J, the gap between germline ends came to 4 bases. Method: immunoSEQ multiplex PCR; TCRdb's copy keeps in-frame clones and lacks some. The repertoire holds more than 600,000 clones, about 91% seen once, with roughly 24% in the top ten. This sample is part of a study of shared clonotypes between healthy human individuals. Overall study findings and caveats: Sampling used blood alone; tissue repertoires probably differ. In a handful of donors, about 5% of naive CD4 clonotypes appeared in common.

Naive CD8 populations comprised CD45RO-negative cells positively selected for CCR7, excluding terminally differentiated effector memory CD45RA+ cells. This chain links TRBV7-9 with TRBJ2-1; unclear D gene. The sequenced sample consisted of naive CD8+ T cells sorted from blood. The receptor's source is a young man in good health. This chain's CDR3 is CASSIHNEQFF. CDR3 in DNA: TGTGCCAGCAGCATCCACAATGAGCAGTTCTTC. The variable domain in full, completed from reference TRBV7-9 and TRBJ2-1, reads DTGVSQNPRHKITKRGQNVTFRCDPISEHNRLYWYRQTLGQGPEFLTYFQNEAQLEKSRLLSDRFSAERPKGSFSTLEIQRTEQGDSAMYLCASSIHNEQFFGPGTRLTVL.